This T cell receptor beta chain appears in the sequencing data of a study of cytomegalovirus exposure and HLA in healthy donors. Background on the study: Previous work identified 120 million or so unique TCR beta sequences from about 200 million T cells.

V trimming: 6 bases; J trimming: 12 bases; junction bases outside the gene matches: 8. CDR1 and CDR2 from the germline V gene are SNHLY and FYNNEI. CDR3 size: 12 residues. Findings and caveats of the study: The majority of CMV-associated TCR beta chains were reported as apparently HLA-restricted in a later analysis. Roughly uniform sequencing depth across donors was assumed, possibly incorrectly.

Researchers ran the PCR with 60 Vbeta and 13 Jbeta primers. TCRdb keeps only in-frame clones here, not all; method: immunoSEQ multiplex PCR. Among 150,000 to 200,000 clones listed, roughly 80% were seen once. The donors, nominally healthy at sampling, likely had unrecorded immune exposures. This clone was seen a single time. Its antigen remains unidentified. The V gene is TRBV2, the J gene TRBJ2-7; 10 nucleotides agree with TRBD1. The origin of this receptor is a man aged 18 to 29 in good health and CMV-seronegative. The sample was PBMCs. This CDR3 is CASSGDGTGVYF. CDR3 DNA sequence: TGTGCCAGCAGCGGTGATGGGACAGGGGTGTACTTC.